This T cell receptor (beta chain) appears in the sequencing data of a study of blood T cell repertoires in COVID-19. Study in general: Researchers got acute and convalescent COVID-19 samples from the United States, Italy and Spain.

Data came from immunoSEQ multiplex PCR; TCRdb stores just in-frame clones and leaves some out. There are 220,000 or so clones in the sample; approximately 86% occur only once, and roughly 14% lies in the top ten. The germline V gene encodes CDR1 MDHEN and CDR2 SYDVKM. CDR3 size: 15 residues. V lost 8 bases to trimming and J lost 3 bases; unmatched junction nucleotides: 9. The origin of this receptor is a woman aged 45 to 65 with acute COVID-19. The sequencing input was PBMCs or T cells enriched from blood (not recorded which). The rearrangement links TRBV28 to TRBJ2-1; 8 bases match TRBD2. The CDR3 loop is CASPPSGYVYNEQFF. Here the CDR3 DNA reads TGTGCCAGCCCACCTAGCGGGTACGTCTACAATGAGCAGTTCTTC.